One sample yielded the 15 T cell receptor beta chains listed below, sequenced in a study of regulatory T cells in long-lasting Graves disease. Construction of the TCR beta libraries employed iRepertoire HTBI primers in conjunction with Arm-PCR of CDR3 regions. TCRdb recomputed calls from the multiplex PCR reads with MiXCR, one row per CDR3 protein. The sample has around 340,000 distinct CDR3 sequences, around 20% seen once; the top ten hold roughly 27%. Time point here: persistent/refractory GD, antithyroid drugs over 5 years with positive TRAb. The TCR library used RNA extracted from PBMCs. This specimen was peripheral blood mononuclear cells (PBMCs), taken when the disease was refractory, from a patient treated with antithyroid drugs. The origin of the receptors is a female donor with Graves disease.

This clonotype occurred a few times. The chain links TRBV7-3 to TRBJ1-1; a weak D match, TRBD1 (5 bases). The CDR3 extends over 14 amino acids. V was clipped by 5 bases and J by 1 base, with 11 bases between them. The V gene's germline CDR1 is SGHTA and CDR2 FQGTGA. Here the CDR3 DNA reads TGTGCCAGCAGCAATCTGGGGGGGAACACTGAAGCTTTCTTT. It translates to CASSNLGGNTEAFF.

This clonotype was found many times. V is TRBV6-5 and J is TRBJ1-1; D gene uncertain. This CDR3 region has 15 residues. Germline CDR1 and CDR2: MNHEY and SVGAGI. The V gene lost 4 bases and the J gene lost 1 base, with 13 bases spanning the gap. Here the CDR3 DNA reads TGTGCCAGCAGTTGGCCTAGTGTGGGGAACACTGAAGCTTTCTTT. Translating it yields CASSWPSVGNTEAFF.

This clonotype was seen at least ten times. The CDR3 nucleotides read TGTGCCAGCAGCCTCGGGGGTCAAGAAGAGACCCAGTACTTC. Translating it yields CASSLGGQEETQYF. This chain uses TRBV9 with TRBJ2-5; possible D gene TRBD2, 6 bases. The CDR3 is 14 residues long. Germline CDR1 SGDLS, CDR2 YYNGEE. With 4 bases removed from V and 3 bases from J, the gap between germline ends came to 13 bases.

The chain is built from TRBV4-1 and TRBJ1-2; 10 bases align to TRBD1. This CDR3 contains 17 residues. The J segment lost 6 bases and the V segment lost 1 base, leaving 11 bases of the junction unmatched. Germline V gene lookup returns CDR1 MGHRA and CDR2 YSYEKL. The chain's CDR3 is CASSQGRGSGTGDGYTF. CDR3 in DNA: TGCGCCAGCAGCCAAGGACGCGGATCCGGGACAGGGGATGGCTACACCTTC.

This clonotype occurred a few times. V is TRBV4-1 and J is TRBJ2-7, with 11 bases lining up with TRBD2. The CDR3 runs to 14 residues. CDR1 is MGHRA, CDR2 YSYEKL, per germline. The V gene end was trimmed by 3 bases and the J gene end by 3 bases; junction bases not matched to a gene: 1. CDR3 nucleotides: TGCGCCAGCAGCCACACTAGCGGGAGCTACGAGCAGTACTTC. It codes for CASSHTSGSYEQYF.

This clonotype was picked up many times. The CDR3 loop is CATSRDSGDEQFF. The CDR3 DNA is TGTGCCACCAGCAGAGATTCAGGGGATGAGCAGTTCTTC. The genes are TRBV15 and TRBJ2-1, with D possibly matching TRBD1 (6 bases). The V end lost 0 bases, the J end lost 8 bases, and 8 bases lay between the germline ends. CDR3 size: 13 residues. CDR1 and CDR2 from the germline V gene are LNHNV and YYDKDF (reference sequence).

The V and J genes are TRBV3-1 and TRBJ2-7; the match to TRBD2 covers 15 bases. J was trimmed by 7 bases and V by 4 bases; bases with no gene match: 5. The germline V gene encodes CDR1 LGHDT and CDR2 YNNKEL (reference sequence). The CDR3 runs 15 residues. CDR3 in amino acids: CASSPRTSGGGEQYF. The CDR3 nucleotides are TGTGCCAGCAGCCCGAGGACTAGCGGGGGGGGAGAGCAGTACTTC.

This clonotype was counted many times. This chain joins TRBV12-3 or TRBV12-4 and TRBJ2-7, with D perhaps assigned TRBD1 or TRBD2 (5 bases each). The germline V and J ends were trimmed by 3 bases and 7 bases, with 13 bases remaining between them. CDR3 length equals 13 residues. The CDR3 here is CASSFGTVREQYF. The CDR3 coding sequence is TGTGCCAGCAGTTTCGGGACGGTCCGGGAGCAGTACTTC.

This clonotype has ten or more counts. The chain combines TRBV28 with TRBJ1-4; tentatively, D is TRBD1 (5 bases). The CDR3 runs 15 residues. Germline V gene data show CDR1 as MDHEN and CDR2 as SYDVKM. With 6 bases removed from V and 0 bases from J, the gap between germline ends came to 11 bases. The CDR3 reads CASSRQTSTNEKLFF. The CDR3 nucleotides are TGTGCCAGCAGCAGACAGACTTCAACTAATGAAAAACTGTTTTTT. Using reference TRBV28 and TRBJ1-4 for the parts outside the CDR3, the full variable domain is DVKVTQSSRYLVKRTGEKVFLECVQDMDHENMFWYRQDPGLGLRLIYFSYDVKMKEKGDIPEGYSVSREKKERFSLILESASTNQTSMYLCASSRQTSTNEKLFFGSGTQLSVL.

The sample holds many counts of this clonotype. This chain links TRBV10-3 with TRBJ1-5; no reliable D call. Germline loops: CDR1 ENHRY, CDR2 SYGVKD. V shed 0 bases and J shed 4 bases, with 4 bases lying between them. The CDR3 spans 13 residues. CDR3 loop: CAISESWNQPQHF. The CDR3 DNA reads TGTGCCATCAGTGAGTCGTGGAATCAGCCCCAGCATTTT.

At least ten counts were recorded for this clonotype. The chain combines TRBV18 with TRBJ2-5; 9 bases are shared with TRBD2. From germline, CDR1 is KGHSH and CDR2 LQKENI. The CDR3 loop spans 13 amino acids. J was trimmed by 5 bases and V by 4 bases; bases with no gene match: 2. The CDR3 here is CASSLGLAETQYF. CDR3 DNA: TGTGCCAGCTCACTGGGACTAGCTGAGACCCAGTACTTC.

This clonotype appeared many times. The rearrangement links TRBV2 to TRBJ2-7; D gene uncertain. V shed 1 base and J shed 2 bases, with 6 bases lying between them. Per germline, CDR1 SNHLY and CDR2 FYNNEI. There are 13 residues in the CDR3. In DNA, the CDR3 is TGTGCCAGCAGTGAAGGTCGACCCTACGAGCAGTACTTC. This codes for CASSEGRPYEQYF.

The chain has TRBV3-1 and TRBJ1-6; tentative D call: TRBD1 (6 bases). The length of the CDR3 is 14 residues. V dropped 3 bases and J dropped 5 bases, with 8 bases sitting between them. Germline V lookup: CDR1 LGHDT, CDR2 YNNKEL (reference sequence). This chain's CDR3 is CASSQGAHNSPLHF. The CDR3 DNA sequence: TGTGCCAGCAGCCAGGGGGCCCATAATTCACCCCTCCACTTT.

This chain links TRBV5-1 with TRBJ2-5, with D perhaps assigned TRBD1 or TRBD2 (5 bases each). Germline V gene sequence: CDR1 SGHRS, CDR2 YFSETQ. With 5 bases removed from V and 1 base from J, the gap between germline ends came to 9 bases. The CDR3 is 13 residues long. The CDR3 coding sequence is TGCGCCAGCAGAACCGGGACCCAAGAGACCCAGTACTTC. Amino acids: CASRTGTQETQYF.

This clonotype has just a few counts. The V and J genes are TRBV14 and TRBJ2-7, with D maybe TRBD1 (6 bases). This CDR3 has 15 residues. V gave up 0 bases and J gave up 8 bases, with 17 bases separating them. Germline loops: CDR1 SGHDN, CDR2 FVKESK. CDR3 nucleotide sequence: TGTGCCAGCAGCCAAGATCCCGCGAGGGGGTTCAAGCAGTACTTC. It encodes CASSQDPARGFKQYF. Variable domain in full (rest from reference TRBV14 and TRBJ2-7): EAGVTQFPSHSVIEKGQTVTLRCDPISGHDNLYWYRRVMGKEIKFLLHFVKESKQDESGMPNNRFLAERTGGTYSTLKVQPAELEDSGVYFCASSQDPARGFKQYFGPGTRLTVT.